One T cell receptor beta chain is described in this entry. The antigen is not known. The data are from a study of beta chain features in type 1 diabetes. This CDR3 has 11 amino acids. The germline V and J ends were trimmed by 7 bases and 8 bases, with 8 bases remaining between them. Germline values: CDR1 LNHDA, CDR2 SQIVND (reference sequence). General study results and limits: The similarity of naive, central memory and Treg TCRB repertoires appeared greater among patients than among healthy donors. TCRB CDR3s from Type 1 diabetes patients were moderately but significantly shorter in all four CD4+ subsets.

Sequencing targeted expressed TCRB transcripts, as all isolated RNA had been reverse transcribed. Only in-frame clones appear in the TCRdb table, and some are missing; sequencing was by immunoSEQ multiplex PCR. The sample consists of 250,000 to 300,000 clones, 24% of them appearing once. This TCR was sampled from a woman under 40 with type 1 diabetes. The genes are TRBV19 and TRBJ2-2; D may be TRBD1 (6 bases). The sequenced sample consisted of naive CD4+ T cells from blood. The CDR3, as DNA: TGTGCCAGTAAACAGGGAGGGGAGCTGTTTTTT. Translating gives CASKQGGELFF.